This T cell receptor (beta chain) comes out of a study of T cells after yellow fever vaccination (dated by TCRdb to 2018 to 2020). For context, the study as a whole: The SMART-Seq v4 Ultra Low Input RNA kit was used to prepare libraries from fractions with low cell numbers. To track T-cell clones before and after primary and booster YFV17D yellow fever vaccination, bulk TCR alpha and beta repertoires were sequenced longitudinally. Two healthy male donors made up the cohort, one aged 18 to 30 years and the other aged 30 to 40 years. Bulk PBMC replicates and cell subsets were isolated from blood drawn at multiple timepoints before and after both primary and secondary immunization. Broader findings and caveats from the paper: A small fraction of clonotypes appeared in both the CD4 and CD8 compartments, likely as a result of convergent recombination. After the booster, most of the clones that had expanded following primary vaccination were detected again (roughly 96% of CD4 and around 88% of CD8), which suggests that memory was broadly maintained. Because abundant contaminating clonotypes from the bulk population could be contained in FACS-sorted repertoires, computational filtering was required. Because only a couple of donors were included in the study, the extent to which the findings can be generalized is limited. The secondary T-cell response was weaker than the primary response but faster, peaking on day 5 instead of day 15.

The treatment or condition label, as the study defines it: live attenuated yellow fever vaccine strain. A standard Ficoll-Paque protocol was used to isolate PBMCs from peripheral blood. CD4 and CD8 T-cell fractions were isolated with Dynabeads CD4 and CD8 positive selection kits. TriZol was used to extract RNA from bulk PBMCs, from CD4 and CD8 fractions, and from dextramer-positive and dextramer-negative fractions. A distance of 9 bases separates the germline ends of V and J, which lose 4 bases and 2 bases respectively. From the cysteine up to the valine, the CDR3 has a length of 13 residues. The read is trimmed to its CDR3 DNA, 39 bases read in frame from base 1. Sequences SGHAT (CDR1) and FQNNGV (CDR2) are obtained from the germline V gene. The sample holds many counts of this clonotype. Its recognized antigen is unknown. Nothing much larger sits one base from this clone, and base qualities are not available.

TCR cDNA was synthesized by 5'RACE template switching, which introduced a universal primer site and unique molecular identifiers. cDNA synthesis was primed from both the TCR alpha and TCR beta constant segments. Library amplification involved two PCR steps, and the second step added sample barcodes and sequencing adapters. Sequencing of libraries was done on Illumina HiSeq 2500 (2x100 bp) or NovaSeq (2x150 bp). As for the authors' bioinformatics: Demultiplexing of reads and collapsing into UMI consensus sequences were performed with MIGEC, and V(D)J alignment was carried out with MiXCR. Vaccine-responding clonotypes were defined with edgeR using replicate PBMC samples, requiring FDR below 0.01 and a log2 fold change above 5 up to day 15. Each bulk clonotype received a CD4 or CD8 identity based on whether the sequenced CD4 or CD8 repertoire contained that clonotype at higher abundance. TCRdb trimmed the raw reads at Q25, called clones with MiXCR and kept productive beta chains. For every CDR3 protein sequence, its rows merge into one entry that carries the most common genes and DNA. The V and J calls, along with clone size, are taken from TCRdb and not from the paper's own processing. A total of 78,000 or so distinct CDR3 sequences appear in this sample, around 7% of them only once. Approximately 31% of the sample lies in the top ten.

The source material was CD8+ T cells sorted from PBMCs, sampled about 10 days after the first yellow fever vaccination. The sequence is built from TRBV11-2 and TRBJ2-7; a tentative D call is TRBD2 (6 bases match). The origin of this receptor is a man between 18 and 35 years old who received the YFV17D yellow fever vaccine. The DNA sequence is given as TGTGCCAGCAGCTGGGGGGTTACCTACGAGCAGTACGTC. This yields the protein CASSWGVTYEQYV.